One sample yielded the 7 T cell receptor beta chains listed below, sequenced in a study of control samples from healthy donors and cancer patients. Assay: immunoSEQ multiplex PCR; the TCRdb copy retains only in-frame clones and omits some. The table includes about 140,000 clones, around 90% detected once. Sequenced sample: blood. The receptors here all came from a man under 40 in good health.

The chain carries TRBV7-9 and TRBJ2-2; D call uncertain. Germline V CDR1 and CDR2: SEHNR, FQNEAQ (reference sequence). The CDR3 extends over 17 amino acids. The germline V and J ends were trimmed by 5 bases and 3 bases, with 19 bases remaining between them. CDR3 DNA: TGTGCCAGCAGCCCCCCCGCCCTAACGTGGGACACCGGGGAGCTGTTTTTT. This translates into CASSPPALTWDTGELFF.

The chain combines TRBV12-5 with TRBJ2-7; no definite D call. The germline V gene has CDR1 LGHNT and CDR2 FRNRAP. The CDR3 runs 15 residues. Trimming stripped 3 bases from V and 2 bases from J, with 14 bases between. CDR3 residues: CASGFAVDQTYEQYF. The DNA for the CDR3 is TGTGCTAGTGGTTTTGCTGTGGACCAAACCTACGAGCAGTACTTC.

The gene calls are TRBV11-2 and TRBJ2-1; 10 bases align to TRBD2. Germline values: CDR1 SGHAT, CDR2 FQNNGV. Trimming at V came to 1 base and at J to 7 bases, leaving 7 bases not matched to a gene. The CDR3 contains 16 residues. The CDR3 region has the DNA TGTGCCAGCAGCTTAGCCAGGGCTAGCGGGAGTAATGAGCAGTTCTTC. Amino acids: CASSLARASGSNEQFF.

The J gene is TRBJ1-4, the V gene TRBV6-2 or TRBV6-3; 7 bases match TRBD1. This CDR3 is 14 amino acids long. The V and J ends lost 4 bases and 5 bases, in that order; junction bases with no gene match: 4. CDR1 is MNHEY and CDR2 is SVGEGT in the germline V gene. The CDR3 spells CASSSGTENEKLFF. The CDR3 DNA reads as TGTGCCAGCAGTTCCGGGACAGAGAATGAAAAACTGTTTTTT.

V and J are TRBV11-3 and TRBJ2-1; D gene uncertain. Trimming left V 1 base short and J 8 bases short, with 18 bases between. Looked up from germline, CDR1 is SGHNT and CDR2 is YENEEA. This CDR3 region has 16 residues. The CDR3 DNA follows: TGTGCCAGCAGCTTAGTTTTAAGTGGTGGTTTGCATGAGCAGTTCTTC. This sequence encodes CASSLVLSGGLHEQFF.

This chain links TRBV28 with TRBJ1-5; TRBD1 might be the D (5 bases). Between the trimmed V and J ends, which lost 2 bases and 7 bases, there was a span of 33 bases. The CDR3 contains 21 residues. The germline gives CDR1 MDHEN, CDR2 SYDVKM. The CDR3 spells CASSLRPWGRMRQGADQPQHF. DNA for the CDR3: TGTGCCAGCAGTTTACGGCCCTGGGGCCGAATGCGTCAGGGAGCGGACCAGCCCCAGCATTTT.

The chain links TRBV19 to TRBJ2-1; 12 positions match TRBD2. V was pared by 5 bases and J by 5 bases, with 7 bases of the junction left unmatched. This CDR3 has 16 residues. Germline V CDR1 and CDR2: LNHDA, SQIVND (reference sequence). The DNA of the CDR3 is TGTGCCAGTAGTTGGACTAGCGGGAACAGGAACAATGAGCAGTTCTTC. This sequence encodes CASSWTSGNRNNEQFF.